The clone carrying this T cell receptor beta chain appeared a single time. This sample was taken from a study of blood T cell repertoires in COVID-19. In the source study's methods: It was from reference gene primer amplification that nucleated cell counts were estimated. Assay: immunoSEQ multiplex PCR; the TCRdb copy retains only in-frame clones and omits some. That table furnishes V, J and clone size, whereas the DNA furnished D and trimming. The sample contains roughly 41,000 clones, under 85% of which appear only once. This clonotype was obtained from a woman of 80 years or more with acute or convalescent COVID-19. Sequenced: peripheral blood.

CDR3 protein: CATSRDRGGEKLFF. Written as DNA, the CDR3 is TGTGCCACCAGCAGAGATAGGGGTGGTGAAAAACTGTTTTTT. The chain is built from TRBV15 and TRBJ1-4; D perhaps matches TRBD1 (5 bases). Germline V CDR1 and CDR2: LNHNV, YYDKDF (reference sequence). The CDR3 covers 14 residues. Deletions cut 0 bases from V and 7 bases from J, with 9 bases between.